Following are 30 T cell receptor beta chains from one sample sequenced in a study of shared clonotypes between healthy human individuals. Sequencing was performed with immunoSEQ multiplex PCR; in TCRdb, only in-frame clones are kept and a portion is missing. The sample consists of over a million clones, around 95% of them appearing once. The specimen sequenced was naive CD4+ T cells sorted from blood. Subset specified: CD45RA+ positively selected. The receptor set was obtained from a man aged 25-45 years in good health.

The chain employs TRBV9 and TRBJ2-2; 10 bases are shared with TRBD2. The V gene end was trimmed by 0 bases and the J gene end by 8 bases; junction bases not matched to a gene: 7. Germline lookup yields CDR1 SGDLS and CDR2 YYNGEE. The CDR3 contains 16 residues. As DNA, the CDR3 is TGTGCCAGCAGCGTAGGGGGACTAGCGAGTTCTGGGGAGCTGTTTTTT. Translation gives CASSVGGLASSGELFF.

CDR3 DNA sequence: TGTGCCACCAGCAGAGATGCCAGTTCTAGCACAGATACGCAGTATTTT. This sequence encodes CATSRDASSSTDTQYF. The rearrangement uses TRBV15 and TRBJ2-3; D not resolved. V lost 0 bases and J 0 bases, leaving 10 bases between the germline ends. The CDR3 is made up of 16 amino acids. Germline V CDR1 and CDR2: LNHNV, YYDKDF (reference sequence).

The chain carries TRBV14 and TRBJ2-1; D not certain. Trimming cost V 0 bases and J 1 base, with 10 bases left between them. CDR1 SGHDN and CDR2 FVKESK come from the germline V gene. The length of the CDR3 is 16 residues. CDR3: CASSQDHHWSYNEQFF. CDR3 DNA sequence: TGTGCCAGCAGCCAAGATCACCATTGGTCCTACAATGAGCAGTTCTTC. Full variable domain (outside the CDR3, taken from reference TRBV14 and TRBJ2-1): EAGVTQFPSHSVIEKGQTVTLRCDPISGHDNLYWYRRVMGKEIKFLLHFVKESKQDESGMPNNRFLAERTGGTYSTLKVQPAELEDSGVYFCASSQDHHWSYNEQFFGPGTRLTVL.

The V gene is TRBV23-1, the J gene TRBJ2-2, with D possibly TRBD2 on 5 matching bases. TRBV23-1 is known as an ORF, though its function is uncertain. The CDR3 has 18 amino acids. Trimming cost V 4 bases and J 4 bases, with 22 bases left between them. The CDR3 protein is CASSPPLQRLLPTGELFF. The CDR3 bases are TGCGCCAGCAGTCCCCCACTCCAGCGGCTGCTACCCACCGGGGAGCTGTTTTTT.

The CDR3 sequence: CASSVQGETNYGYTF. CDR3 nucleotides: TGCGCCAGCAGCGTACAGGGGGAGACTAACTATGGCTACACCTTC. V usage is TRBV5-1 and J usage is TRBJ1-2; the match to TRBD1 covers 8 bases. The junction had 5 bases not matched to a gene; V was cut back by 4 bases and J by 0 bases. Germline lookup yields CDR1 SGHRS and CDR2 YFSETQ. The CDR3 loop spans 15 amino acids.

This clone was seen only a few times. Its ends do not fully match the called genes, so a read error is possible. This chain joins TRBV7-7 and TRBJ2-7, with 8 bases matching TRBD1. The CDR3 sequence is 13 residues long. Per the germline V gene, CDR1 is SSHAT and CDR2 is FNYEAQ (reference sequence). The CDR3 DNA reads as TGTGCTAGCAGCAGGACAGGGAAGGACGAGCAGTACTTC. It translates to CASSRTGKDEQYF.

V usage is TRBV28 and J usage is TRBJ1-5; 9 bases agree with TRBD1. CDR1 is MDHEN and CDR2 is SYDVKM in the germline V gene. V gave up 4 bases and J gave up 6 bases; unmatched junction bases: 7. The CDR3 sequence is 15 residues long. For the CDR3, the DNA is TGTGCCAGCAGTTCAGCGGACAGGGGAAGTCAGCCCCAGCATTTT. Residues: CASSSADRGSQPQHF.

This clone was counted once. The DNA of the CDR3 is TGTGCCAGCAGCAAATTATCCCTAGCGGGAGCAAGTGAGCAGTTCTTC. Its protein product is CASSKLSLAGASEQFF. The gene calls are TRBV21-1 and TRBJ2-1; the listed D gene, TRBD2, was not tested against the DNA. TRBV21-1 is classified as a pseudogene. The length of the CDR3 is 16 residues.

A single count supports this clone. This rearrangement joins TRBV11-2 to TRBJ2-3; 9 bases fit TRBD1. V shed 5 bases and J 0 bases; nucleotides not matched to a gene: 6. CDR1 and CDR2 (germline): SGHAT, FQNNGV. There are 16 residues in the CDR3. CDR3 loop: CASSGPGTGSTDTQYF. DNA of the CDR3: TGTGCCAGCAGCGGACCCGGGACAGGGAGCACAGATACGCAGTATTTT.

Only one count was recorded for this clone. The genes are TRBV14 and TRBJ2-5; D ambiguous. Germline lookup yields CDR1 SGHDN and CDR2 FVKESK. Trimming removed 4 bases at V and 7 bases at J, with 10 bases between. CDR3 length: 12 amino acids. CDR3 in amino acids: CASSLPAGTQYF. CDR3 sequence (DNA): TGTGCCAGCAGCCTCCCCGCCGGGACCCAGTACTTC. Together with reference TRBV14 and TRBJ2-5, the CDR3 gives the full variable domain: EAGVTQFPSHSVIEKGQTVTLRCDPISGHDNLYWYRRVMGKEIKFLLHFVKESKQDESGMPNNRFLAERTGGTYSTLKVQPAELEDSGVYFCASSLPAGTQYFGPGTRLLVL.

J is TRBJ2-3 and V is TRBV11-2, with a tentative D call TRBD1 (6 bases). The CDR3 totals 11 residues. CDR1 and CDR2 (germline): SGHAT, FQNNGV. Trimming took 1 base from V and 14 from J, leaving 10 bases between them. The CDR3 spells CASSLGGQLYF. The CDR3 DNA sequence: TGTGCCAGCAGCTTAGGAGGACAGCTGTATTTT.

This chain links TRBV5-5 with TRBJ2-2, with unresolved D. The CDR3 extends over 12 amino acids. CDR1 and CDR2 (germline): SGHKS, YYEKEE (reference sequence). V was pared by 7 bases and J by 6 bases, with 10 bases between. The CDR3: CASSTASGELFF. DNA of the CDR3: TGTGCCAGCTCAACTGCGTCCGGGGAGCTGTTTTTT. Based on the CDR3 plus reference TRBV5-5 and TRBJ2-2, the full variable domain is DAGVTQSPTHLIKTRGQQVTLRCSPISGHKSVSWYQQVLGQGPQFIFQYYEKEERGRGNFPDRFSARQFPNYSSELNVNALLLGDSALYLCASSTASGELFFGEGSRLTVL.

The genes are TRBV29-1 and TRBJ1-2; D unresolved. Trimming pared 6 bases from V and 1 base from J, leaving 15 bases between. The CDR3 has 14 residues. Germline values: CDR1 SQVTM, CDR2 ANQGSEA. The CDR3 reads CSVGSWASNYGYTF. Here the CDR3 DNA reads TGCAGCGTCGGGTCGTGGGCGAGTAACTATGGCTACACCTTC.

The V and J genes are TRBV9 and TRBJ2-1; TRBD1 agrees at 7 bases. V shed 0 bases and J 8 bases; nucleotides not matched to a gene: 8. CDR3 length: 15 amino acids. CDR1 is SGDLS and CDR2 is YYNGEE in the germline V gene. The CDR3 DNA sequence: TGTGCCAGCAGCGTAGACCCCCTAGGGGGCCATGAGCAGTTCTTC. Its translation: CASSVDPLGGHEQFF.

The rearrangement uses TRBV18 and TRBJ1-3; no reliable D call. CDR1 and CDR2 (germline): KGHSH, LQKENI. CDR3 length: 14 amino acids. The ends were cut back, 1 base at V and 7 bases at J, with 11 bases in the middle. Here the CDR3 reads CASSPRIPRNTIYF. CDR3 bases: TGTGCCAGCTCACCACGGATTCCCAGGAACACCATATATTTT.

This clone was counted a few times. The rearrangement links TRBV10-3 to TRBJ2-1; TRBD2 matches at 7 bases. Trimming removed 5 bases from V and 6 bases from J; junction bases left unmatched: 7. The CDR3 is made up of 14 amino acids. Germline V lookup: CDR1 ENHRY, CDR2 SYGVKD. The CDR3 sequence: CAISRLAETNEQFF. The CDR3 region has the DNA TGTGCCATCAGTCGTCTAGCGGAGACCAATGAGCAGTTCTTC.

This chain links TRBV2 with TRBJ2-7; possible D gene TRBD2, 5 bases. The CDR3 contains 14 residues. V lost 3 bases and J 0 bases, leaving 9 bases between the germline ends. Per the germline V gene, CDR1 is SNHLY and CDR2 is FYNNEI. CDR3 loop: CASSEEESSYEQYF. CDR3 nucleotide sequence: TGTGCCAGCAGTGAGGAGGAGAGCTCCTACGAGCAGTACTTC. The whole variable domain, filled in from reference TRBV2 and TRBJ2-7, reads EPEVTQTPSHQVTQMGQEVILRCVPISNHLYFYWYRQILGQKVEFLVSFYNNEISEKSEIFDDQFSVERPDGSNFTLKIRSTKLEDSAMYFCASSEEESSYEQYFGPGTRLTVT.

The rearrangement uses TRBV9 and TRBJ2-1, with a weak D call TRBD2 (6 bases). Trimming removed 5 bases from V and 10 bases from J, with 10 bases in between. Germline lookup yields CDR1 SGDLS and CDR2 YYNGEE. This CDR3 spans 11 amino acids. The CDR3 reads CASSRGSEQFF. The CDR3 DNA sequence: TGTGCCAGCAGTCGGGGGAGCGAGCAGTTCTTC.

The V gene is TRBV2, the J gene TRBJ2-7, with TRBD2 identical over 7 bases. With V trimmed by 5 bases and J by 3 bases, 7 bases remained unmatched. Germline-derived CDR1 and CDR2 are SNHLY and FYNNEI. The CDR3 is 14 amino acids. The CDR3 loop reads CASSPRTSFYEQYF. In DNA, the CDR3 is TGTGCCAGCAGTCCGCGGACTAGTTTCTACGAGCAGTACTTC.

Turning to this clone: Other DNA sequences in this specimen translate into the identical CDR3. The chain carries TRBV12-5 and TRBJ2-2; D is uncertain. Trimming removed 1 base from V and 1 base from J, with 1 base in between. The CDR3 is made up of 13 amino acids. Germline loops: CDR1 LGHNT, CDR2 FRNRAP. The CDR3 DNA reads TGTGCTAGTGGTTTGGGGAACACCGGGGAGCTGTTTTTT. This codes for CASGLGNTGELFF.

The chain links TRBV27 to TRBJ1-1; the D gene is possibly TRBD1 (5 bases). V was shortened by 4 bases and J by 5 bases, with 11 bases between the two germline ends. This CDR3 comprises 13 residues. Germline V gives CDR1 MNHEY, CDR2 SMNVEV (reference sequence). The CDR3 here is CASSSPGRTEAFF. CDR3 nucleotides: TGTGCCAGCAGTTCCCCAGGGAGGACTGAAGCTTTCTTT.

This sequence joins TRBV5-1 and TRBJ2-2; D unresolved. Deletions cut 1 base from V and 6 bases from J, with 10 bases between. The CDR3 has 14 amino acids. Germline values: CDR1 SGHRS, CDR2 YFSETQ. CDR3 DNA: TGCGCCAGCAGCTTGACTTTGACTCCCGGGGAGCTGTTTTTT. This codes for CASSLTLTPGELFF.

The rearrangement uses TRBV14 and TRBJ2-2; 9 nucleotides agree with TRBD2. Trimming cost V 8 bases and J 6 bases; bases outside gene matches: 19. The CDR3 consists of 18 residues. The germline gives CDR1 SGHDN, CDR2 FVKESK. This CDR3 reads CASPPGTSRGSPPGELFF. In DNA form, the CDR3 reads TGTGCCAGCCCCCCCGGGACTAGCCGGGGGTCCCCCCCCGGGGAGCTGTTTTTT.

V usage is TRBV6-5 and J usage is TRBJ2-1; 8 bases are a match to TRBD2. V was clipped by 5 bases and J by 4 bases; unmatched bases: 4. The CDR3 length is 14 residues. Germline V gene lookup returns CDR1 MNHEY and CDR2 SVGAGI. CDR3 amino acids: CASSRTSLYNEQFF. The DNA for the CDR3 is TGTGCCAGCAGTCGGACTAGCCTATACAATGAGCAGTTCTTC.

The V gene is TRBV28, the J gene TRBJ1-1; no definite D call. The germline gives CDR1 MDHEN, CDR2 SYDVKM. CDR3 length: 15 amino acids. The ends were cut back, 8 bases at V and 0 bases at J, with 16 bases in the middle. The CDR3 DNA reads TGTGCCAGCCCCCCTAGTAACGGTTTGAACACTGAAGCTTTCTTT. Its translation is CASPPSNGLNTEAFF.

The count of this clone is one. This chain uses TRBV28 with TRBJ1-5, with D tentatively TRBD1 (6 bases). Trimming removed 3 bases from V and 2 bases from J, with 11 bases in between. The CDR3 runs to 15 residues. The germline gives CDR1 MDHEN, CDR2 SYDVKM. The CDR3 DNA reads as TGTGCCAGCAGTTTTCGGGGGCACGGCAATCAGCCCCAGCATTTT. Translation: CASSFRGHGNQPQHF.

V and J are TRBV6-5 and TRBJ2-7; the D is unclear. Germline loops: CDR1 MNHEY, CDR2 SVGAGI. V gave up 1 base and J gave up 2 bases, with 6 bases separating them. This CDR3 region has 13 residues. CDR3 loop: CASSYFGTYEQYF. The CDR3 DNA sequence: TGTGCCAGCAGTTACTTCGGAACCTACGAGCAGTACTTC.

The chain has TRBV28 and TRBJ1-5, with D possibly matching TRBD1 (6 bases). V was pared by 6 bases and J by 6 bases, with 15 bases between. Germline-derived CDR1 and CDR2 are MDHEN and SYDVKM. This CDR3 is built from 14 residues. CDR3 loop: CASSSYRVLQPQHF. The CDR3 nucleotides read TGTGCCAGCAGCTCCTACAGGGTTCTTCAGCCCCAGCATTTT.

This chain joins TRBV7-9 and TRBJ1-4; D remains unclear. CDR3 length equals 13 residues. Trimming removed 4 bases at V and 8 bases at J, with 11 bases between. From germline, CDR1 is SEHNR and CDR2 FQNEAQ (reference sequence). The CDR3 DNA follows: TGTGCCAGCAGCTCTCCGGGGAGCGAAAAACTGTTTTTT. It specifies CASSSPGSEKLFF.

The gene calls are TRBV2 and TRBJ2-2, with no clear D. The CDR3 covers 15 residues. V was clipped by 2 bases and J by 3 bases, with 10 bases between them. Germline CDR1 and CDR2: SNHLY and FYNNEI. CDR3 nucleotide sequence: TGTGCCAGCAGTGAACCAGGAGACTACACCGGGGAGCTGTTTTTT. It translates to CASSEPGDYTGELFF.